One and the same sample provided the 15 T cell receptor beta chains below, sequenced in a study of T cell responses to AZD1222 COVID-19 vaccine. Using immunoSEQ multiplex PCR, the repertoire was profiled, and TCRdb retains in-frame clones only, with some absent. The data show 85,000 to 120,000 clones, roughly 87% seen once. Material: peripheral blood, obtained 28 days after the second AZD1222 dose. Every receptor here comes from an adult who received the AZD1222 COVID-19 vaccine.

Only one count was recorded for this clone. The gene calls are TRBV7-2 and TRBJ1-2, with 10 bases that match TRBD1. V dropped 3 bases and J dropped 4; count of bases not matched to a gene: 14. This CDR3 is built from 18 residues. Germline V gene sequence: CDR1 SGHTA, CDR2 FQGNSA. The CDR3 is CASSLRLGQGDRGYGYTF. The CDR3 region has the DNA TGTGCCAGCAGCTTGCGCCTAGGACAGGGGGACCGGGGCTATGGCTACACCTTC.

In DNA form, the CDR3 reads TGTGCCAGCAGTGACTCACGGGGCTACACCTTC. Its translation is CASSDSRGYTF. The chain carries TRBV6-4 and TRBJ1-2; D is unresolved. Trimming left V 0 bases short and J 8 bases short, with 4 bases between. CDR1 and CDR2 (germline): MRHNA, SNTAGT. This CDR3 is 11 amino acids long.

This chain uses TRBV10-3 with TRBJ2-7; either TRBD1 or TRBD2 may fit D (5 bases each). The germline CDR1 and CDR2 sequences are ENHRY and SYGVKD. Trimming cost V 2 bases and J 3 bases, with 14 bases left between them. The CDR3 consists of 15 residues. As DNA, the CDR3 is TGTGCCATCAGTGAGGGCCGGGACGGGCACTACGAGCAGTACTTC. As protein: CAISEGRDGHYEQYF.

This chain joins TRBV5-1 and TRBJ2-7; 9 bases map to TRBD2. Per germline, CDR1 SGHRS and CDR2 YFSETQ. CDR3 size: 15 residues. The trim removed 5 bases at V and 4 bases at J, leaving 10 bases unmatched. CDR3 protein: CASSYLAGSVYEQYF. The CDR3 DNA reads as TGCGCCAGCAGTTATCTAGCGGGGTCCGTTTACGAGCAGTACTTC.

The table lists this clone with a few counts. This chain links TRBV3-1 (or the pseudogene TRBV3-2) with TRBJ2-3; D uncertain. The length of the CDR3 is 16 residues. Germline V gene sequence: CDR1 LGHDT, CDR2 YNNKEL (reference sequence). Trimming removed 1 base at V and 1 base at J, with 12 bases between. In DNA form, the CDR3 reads TGTGCCAGCAGCCAAGGAGACGAATCTTGCACAGATACGCAGTATTTT. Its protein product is CASSQGDESCTDTQYF.

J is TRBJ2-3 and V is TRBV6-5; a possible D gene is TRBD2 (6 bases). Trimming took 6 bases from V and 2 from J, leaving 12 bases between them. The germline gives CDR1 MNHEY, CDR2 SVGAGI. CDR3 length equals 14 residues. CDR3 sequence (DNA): TGTGCCAGCAGGCGAGGAGGGGACACAGATACGCAGTATTTT. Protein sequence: CASRRGGDTDTQYF.

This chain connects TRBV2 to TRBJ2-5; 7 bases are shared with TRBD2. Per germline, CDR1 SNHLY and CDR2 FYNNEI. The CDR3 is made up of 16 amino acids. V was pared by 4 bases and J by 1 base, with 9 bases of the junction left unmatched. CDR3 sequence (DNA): TGTGCCAGCAGTGTGGGGCTAGCGGCCCGCCAAGAGACCCAGTACTTC. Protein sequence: CASSVGLAARQETQYF.

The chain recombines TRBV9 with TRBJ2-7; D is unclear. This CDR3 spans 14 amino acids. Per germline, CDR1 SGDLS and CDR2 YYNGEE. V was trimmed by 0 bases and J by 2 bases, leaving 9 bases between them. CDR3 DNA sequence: TGTGCCAGCAGCGTAGAACATGATACCTACGAGCAGTACTTC. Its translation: CASSVEHDTYEQYF.

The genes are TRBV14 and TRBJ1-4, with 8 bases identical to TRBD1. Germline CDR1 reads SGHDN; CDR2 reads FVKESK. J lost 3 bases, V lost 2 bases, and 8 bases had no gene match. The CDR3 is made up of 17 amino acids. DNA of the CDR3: TGTGCCAGCAGCCAACAGGGGGCGGGGGCGGCTAATGAAAAACTGTTTTTT. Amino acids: CASSQQGAGAANEKLFF. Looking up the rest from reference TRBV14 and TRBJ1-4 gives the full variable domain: EAGVTQFPSHSVIEKGQTVTLRCDPISGHDNLYWYRRVMGKEIKFLLHFVKESKQDESGMPNNRFLAERTGGTYSTLKVQPAELEDSGVYFCASSQQGAGAANEKLFFGSGTQLSVL.

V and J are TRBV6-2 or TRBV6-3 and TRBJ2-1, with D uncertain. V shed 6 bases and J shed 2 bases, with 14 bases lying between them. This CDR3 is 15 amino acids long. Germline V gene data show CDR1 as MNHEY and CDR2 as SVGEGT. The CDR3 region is CASSLNLSPYNEQFF. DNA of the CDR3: TGTGCCAGCAGCCTTAACCTGTCACCCTACAATGAGCAGTTCTTC.

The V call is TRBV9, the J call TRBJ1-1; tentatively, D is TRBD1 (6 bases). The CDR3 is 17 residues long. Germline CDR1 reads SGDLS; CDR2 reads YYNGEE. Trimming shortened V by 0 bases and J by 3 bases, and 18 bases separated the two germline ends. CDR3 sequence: CASSVVQGLWGDTEAFF. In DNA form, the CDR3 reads TGTGCCAGCAGCGTAGTTCAGGGGCTATGGGGGGACACTGAAGCTTTCTTT.

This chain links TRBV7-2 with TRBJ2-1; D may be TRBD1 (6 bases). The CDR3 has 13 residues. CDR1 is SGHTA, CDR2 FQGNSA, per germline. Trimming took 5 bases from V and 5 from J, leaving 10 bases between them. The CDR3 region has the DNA TGTGCCAGCAGCGTAAACAGGGACAATGAGCAGTTCTTC. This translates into CASSVNRDNEQFF.

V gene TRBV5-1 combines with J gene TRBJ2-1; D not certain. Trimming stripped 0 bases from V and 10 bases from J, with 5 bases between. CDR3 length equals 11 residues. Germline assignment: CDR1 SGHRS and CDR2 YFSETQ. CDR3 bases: TGCGCCAGCAGCTTGGGAACAGAGCAGTTCTTC. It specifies CASSLGTEQFF.

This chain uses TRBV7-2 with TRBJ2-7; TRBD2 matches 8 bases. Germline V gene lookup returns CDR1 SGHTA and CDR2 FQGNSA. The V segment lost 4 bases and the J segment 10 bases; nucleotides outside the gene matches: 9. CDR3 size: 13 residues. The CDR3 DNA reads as TGTGCCAGCAGCTCATCTACGGGGGGGCAACAGTACTTC. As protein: CASSSSTGGQQYF.

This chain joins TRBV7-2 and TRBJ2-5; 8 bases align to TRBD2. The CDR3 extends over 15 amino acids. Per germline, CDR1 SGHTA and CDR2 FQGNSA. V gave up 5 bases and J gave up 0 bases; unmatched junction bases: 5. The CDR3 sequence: CASSPRGGNQETQYF. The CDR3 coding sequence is TGTGCCAGCAGCCCCCGGGGGGGTAACCAAGAGACCCAGTACTTC.